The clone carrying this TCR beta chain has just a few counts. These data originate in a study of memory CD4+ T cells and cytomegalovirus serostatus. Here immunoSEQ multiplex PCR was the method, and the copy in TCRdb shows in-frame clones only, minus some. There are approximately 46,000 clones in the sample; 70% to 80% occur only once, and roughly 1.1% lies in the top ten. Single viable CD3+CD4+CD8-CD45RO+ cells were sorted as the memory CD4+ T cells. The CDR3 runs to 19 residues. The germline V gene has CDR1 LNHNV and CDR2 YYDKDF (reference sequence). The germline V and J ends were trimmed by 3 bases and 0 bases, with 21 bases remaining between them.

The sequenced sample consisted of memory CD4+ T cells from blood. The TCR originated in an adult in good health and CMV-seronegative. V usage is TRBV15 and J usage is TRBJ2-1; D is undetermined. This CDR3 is CATSRSRALEISSYNEQFF. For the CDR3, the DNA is TGTGCCACCAGCAGGTCCCGGGCCCTCGAAATCAGCTCCTACAATGAGCAGTTCTTC. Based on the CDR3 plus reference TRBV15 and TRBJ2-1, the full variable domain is DAMVIQNPRYQVTQFGKPVTLSCSQTLNHNVMYWYQQKSSQAPKLLFHYYDKDFNNEADTPDNFQSRRPNTSFCFLDIRSPGLGDTAMYLCATSRSRALEISSYNEQFFGPGTRLTVL.